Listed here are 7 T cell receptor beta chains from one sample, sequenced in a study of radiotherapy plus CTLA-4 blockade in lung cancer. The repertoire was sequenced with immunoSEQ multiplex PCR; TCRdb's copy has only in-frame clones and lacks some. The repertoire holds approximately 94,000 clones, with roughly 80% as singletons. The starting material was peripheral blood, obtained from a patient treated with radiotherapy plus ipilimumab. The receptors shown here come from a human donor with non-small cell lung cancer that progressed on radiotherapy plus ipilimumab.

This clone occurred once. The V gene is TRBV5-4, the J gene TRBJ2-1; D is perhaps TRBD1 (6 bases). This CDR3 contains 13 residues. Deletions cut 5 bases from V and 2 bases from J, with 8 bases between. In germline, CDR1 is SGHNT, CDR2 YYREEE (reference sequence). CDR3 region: CASRGTTYNEQFF. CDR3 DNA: TGTGCCAGCAGGGGGACAACCTACAATGAGCAGTTCTTC.

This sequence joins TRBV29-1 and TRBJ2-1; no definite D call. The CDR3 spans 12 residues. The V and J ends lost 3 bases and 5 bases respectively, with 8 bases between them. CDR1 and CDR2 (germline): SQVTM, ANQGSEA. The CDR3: CSVDFSNNEQFF. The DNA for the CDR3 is TGCAGCGTTGATTTCAGTAACAATGAGCAGTTCTTC.

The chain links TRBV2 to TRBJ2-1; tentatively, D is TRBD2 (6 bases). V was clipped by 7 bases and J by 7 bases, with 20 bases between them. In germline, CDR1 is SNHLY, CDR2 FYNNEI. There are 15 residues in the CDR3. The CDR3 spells CASNLRRAPRNEQFF. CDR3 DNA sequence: TGTGCCAGCAACCTCCGGAGGGCCCCTCGGAATGAGCAGTTCTTC. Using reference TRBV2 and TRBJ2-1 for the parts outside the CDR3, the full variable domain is EPEVTQTPSHQVTQMGQEVILRCVPISNHLYFYWYRQILGQKVEFLVSFYNNEISEKSEIFDDQFSVERPDGSNFTLKIRSTKLEDSAMYFCASNLRRAPRNEQFFGPGTRLTVL.

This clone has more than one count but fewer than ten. CDR3 DNA: TGTGCCAGCAGCTTGAGGACCGGGGAGACCCAGTACTTC. Translation gives CASSLRTGETQYF. The V gene is TRBV5-6, the J gene TRBJ2-5, with D hard to call. Germline V CDR1 and CDR2: SGHDT, YYEEEE. The CDR3 extends over 13 amino acids. V gave up 1 base and J gave up 5 bases, with 9 bases separating them. The whole variable domain, filled in from reference TRBV5-6 and TRBJ2-5, reads DAGVTQSPTHLIKTRGQQVTLRCSPKSGHDTVSWYQQALGQGPQFIFQYYEEEERQRGNFPDRFSGHQFPNYSSELNVNALLLGDSALYLCASSLRTGETQYFGPGTRLLVL.

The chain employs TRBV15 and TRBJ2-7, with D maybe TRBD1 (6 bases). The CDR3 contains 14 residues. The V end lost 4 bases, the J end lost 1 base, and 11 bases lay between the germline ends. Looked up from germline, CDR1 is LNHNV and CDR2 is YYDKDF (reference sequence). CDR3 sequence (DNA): TGTGCCACCAGCACTGGACAGTTTTCCTACGAGCAGTACTTC. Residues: CATSTGQFSYEQYF.

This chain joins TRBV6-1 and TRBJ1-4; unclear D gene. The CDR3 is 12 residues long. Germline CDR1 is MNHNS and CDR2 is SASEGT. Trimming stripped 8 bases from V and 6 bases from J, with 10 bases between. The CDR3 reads CASSRGDEKLFF. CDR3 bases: TGTGCCAGCTCGCGCGGGGATGAAAAACTGTTTTTT.

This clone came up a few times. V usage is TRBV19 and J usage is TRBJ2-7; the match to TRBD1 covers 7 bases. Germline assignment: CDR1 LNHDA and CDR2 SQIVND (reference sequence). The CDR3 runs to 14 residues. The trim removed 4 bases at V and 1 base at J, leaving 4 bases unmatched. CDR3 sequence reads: CASSTTGWSYEQYF. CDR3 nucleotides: TGTGCCAGTAGTACGACAGGGTGGTCCTACGAGCAGTACTTC.